Below, 3 T cell receptor beta chains from the same sample are listed, as sequenced in a study of blood T cells in healthy people across ages. A second PCR of about 7 to 12 cycles used a sample-barcoded 5' primer and a J-beta primer mix. TCRdb ran MiXCR on the 5' RACE reads and lists one entry per CDR3 protein. The sample consists of about 500,000 distinct CDR3 sequences, around 24% of them appearing once. These data were also filed under a second study, of T cells of mothers and their children.

The sequenced material came from blood. The origin of the receptors is a boy between 10 and 17 years old in good health.

Only a few counts were recorded for this clonotype. The gene calls are TRBV20-1 and TRBJ2-1, with 9 bases fitting TRBD1. The CDR3 loop spans 15 amino acids. Germline-derived CDR1 and CDR2 are DFQATT and SNEGSKA (reference sequence). V lost 5 bases to trimming and J lost 3 bases; unmatched junction nucleotides: 8. Here the CDR3 DNA reads TGCAGTGCTCACCTTACAGGGGGCCTCTACAATGAGCAGTTCTTC. Protein: CSAHLTGGLYNEQFF.

This clonotype was picked up a small number of times. This chain connects TRBV4-3 to TRBJ1-1; D gene ambiguous. The V end lost 0 bases, the J end lost 3 bases, and 5 bases lay between the germline ends. The CDR3 loop spans 13 amino acids. From germline, CDR1 is LGHNA and CDR2 YSLEER. The CDR3 is CASSQERDTEAFF. CDR3 sequence (DNA): TGCGCCAGCAGCCAAGAGAGGGACACTGAAGCTTTCTTT.

This clonotype turned up a few times. This chain joins TRBV27 and TRBJ1-6; D unresolved. The CDR3 has 13 residues. Germline values: CDR1 MNHEY, CDR2 SMNVEV (reference sequence). Trimming removed 4 bases at V and 9 bases at J, with 10 bases between. The CDR3 loop is CASSYQWGSPLHF. CDR3 coding DNA: TGTGCCAGCAGTTACCAGTGGGGTTCACCCCTCCACTTT.